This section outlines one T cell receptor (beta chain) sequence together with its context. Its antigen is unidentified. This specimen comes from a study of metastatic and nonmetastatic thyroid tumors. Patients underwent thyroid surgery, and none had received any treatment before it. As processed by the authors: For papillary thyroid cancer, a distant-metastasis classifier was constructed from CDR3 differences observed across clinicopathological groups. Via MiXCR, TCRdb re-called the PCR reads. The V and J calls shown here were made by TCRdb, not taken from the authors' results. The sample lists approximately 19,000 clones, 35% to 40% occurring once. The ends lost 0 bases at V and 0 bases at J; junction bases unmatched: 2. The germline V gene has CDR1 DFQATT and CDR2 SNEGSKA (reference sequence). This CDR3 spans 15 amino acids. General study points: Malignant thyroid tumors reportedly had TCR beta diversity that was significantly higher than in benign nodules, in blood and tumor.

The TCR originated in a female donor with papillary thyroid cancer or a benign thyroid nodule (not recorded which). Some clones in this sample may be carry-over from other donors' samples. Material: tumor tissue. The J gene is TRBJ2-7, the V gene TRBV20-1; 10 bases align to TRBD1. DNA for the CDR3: TGCAGTGCTAGAGAGGGGACAGGGGCCTCCTACGAGCAGTACTTC. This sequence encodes CSAREGTGASYEQYF.